This T cell receptor (beta chain) is from a study of blood T cell repertoires in COVID-19. Study context: Donors in the United States, Italy and Spain gave samples during acute or convalescent COVID-19. T cells, B-cell-depleted T cells, or PBMCs provided the cDNA or gDNA that served as material.

In the study's own analysis: Reference gene primers were amplified, and this amplification served to estimate nucleated cell counts. Clones were sequenced by immunoSEQ multiplex PCR, and TCRdb holds only the in-frame ones, with some missing. That table gives V, J and clone size, and the DNA gave D and trimming. The data hold about 190,000 clones, with roughly 80% observed a single time. The CDR3 covers 14 residues. V was pared by 3 bases and J by 8 bases, with 13 bases between. The V gene's germline CDR1 is LGHDT and CDR2 YNNKEL (reference sequence). The sequence was obtained from a woman aged 45 to 65 with acute or convalescent COVID-19. Material for sequencing was peripheral blood. V usage is TRBV3-1 (or the pseudogene TRBV3-2) and J usage is TRBJ1-4; D is undetermined. CDR3 residues: CASSHAAAREKLFF. DNA for the CDR3: TGTGCCAGCAGCCACGCGGCAGCACGGGAAAAACTGTTTTTT.